One sample yielded the 19 T cell receptor beta chains listed below, sequenced in a study of PD-1 blockade in classical Hodgkin lymphoma. All trial patients relapsed after autologous stem cell transplantation. CD4+ T cells were purified from thawed PBMCs by negative selection. Sequenced by immunoSEQ multiplex PCR; TCRdb stores in-frame clones only, minus some. The data hold 7,000 or so clones, with around four fifths observed a single time. The source material was CD4+ T cells from blood, sampled at baseline. Source of these receptors: a human donor with classical Hodgkin lymphoma.

The V gene is TRBV7-2, the J gene TRBJ1-5; perhaps TRBD1 as D (6 bases). The CDR3 contains 13 residues. In germline, CDR1 is SGHTA, CDR2 FQGNSA. Trimming cost V 8 bases and J 5 bases, with 13 bases left between them. In nucleotides, the CDR3 is TGTGCCAGCGGGAGATCAGGGGATCAGCCCCAGCATTTT. Its protein is CASGRSGDQPQHF.

In this sample, this clone turned up a few times. This chain links TRBV7-9 with TRBJ1-5; 9 bases fit TRBD1. This CDR3 has 14 residues. Trimming removed 4 bases from V and 6 bases from J; junction bases left unmatched: 4. Germline assignment: CDR1 SEHNR and CDR2 FQNEAQ (reference sequence). The CDR3 sequence: CASSSGTGRQPQHF. The CDR3, as DNA: TGTGCCAGCAGCTCCGGGACAGGGCGTCAGCCCCAGCATTTT.

The chain uses TRBV28 and TRBJ1-2; D unresolved. V dropped 5 bases and J dropped 5 bases, with 12 bases sitting between them. The CDR3 loop spans 13 amino acids. CDR1 is MDHEN, CDR2 SYDVKM, per germline. The CDR3 DNA follows: TGTGCCAGCAGTCCTGAGGGAGGGTATGGCTACACCTTC. Its translation is CASSPEGGYGYTF.

This clone occurred a few times. This chain uses TRBV6-7 with TRBJ1-6; D is perhaps TRBD1 (5 bases). TRBV6-7 is labeled an ORF, and its function is uncertain. The CDR3 runs to 18 residues. V was shortened by 2 bases and J by 7 bases, with 21 bases between the two germline ends. DNA for the CDR3: TGTGCCAGCAGTTACCCGGGACGGCACGGTGCGTTAAATTCACCCCTCCACTTT. Its protein is CASSYPGRHGALNSPLHF.

V usage is TRBV6-1 and J usage is TRBJ1-2, with 8 bases identical to TRBD1. The ends lost 3 bases at V and 8 bases at J; junction bases unmatched: 5. CDR1 MNHNS and CDR2 SASEGT come from the germline V gene. The CDR3 spans 13 residues. The CDR3 reads CASSDGTGTGYTF. In nucleotides, the CDR3 is TGTGCCAGCAGTGACGGGACAGGAACCGGCTACACCTTC.

The genes are TRBV15 and TRBJ2-5; no reliable D call. This CDR3 region has 12 residues. Germline V gene lookup returns CDR1 LNHNV and CDR2 YYDKDF (reference sequence). The V gene lost 1 base and the J gene lost 5 bases, with 5 bases spanning the gap. The CDR3 region has the DNA TGTGCCACCAGCAGAGCCGGGGAGACCCAGTACTTC. Its translation is CATSRAGETQYF.

The V and J genes are TRBV28 and TRBJ1-5; 12 bases are shared with TRBD1. The germline gives CDR1 MDHEN, CDR2 SYDVKM. Trimming cost V 2 bases and J 7 bases; bases outside gene matches: 24. The CDR3 totals 22 residues. As DNA, the CDR3 is TGTGCCAGCAGTTTACTTCCTAAAGGCGGGATAGTGGGACAGGGGGCAAAACAGCCCCAGCATTTT. This codes for CASSLLPKGGIVGQGAKQPQHF.

This clone showed up just once. The chain combines TRBV6-5 with TRBJ2-5; 10 bases line up with TRBD1. CDR3 size: 13 residues. The J segment lost 5 bases and the V segment lost 7 bases, leaving 4 bases of the junction unmatched. CDR1 MNHEY and CDR2 SVGAGI come from the germline V gene. CDR3 coding DNA: TGTGCCAGCACGGGGACAGGGGCGGAGACCCAGTACTTC. Its protein is CASTGTGAETQYF.

This sequence joins TRBV4-1 and TRBJ2-3; 7 bases line up with TRBD1. The CDR3 runs 14 residues. Germline assignment: CDR1 MGHRA and CDR2 YSYEKL. The J segment lost 3 bases and the V segment lost 4 bases, leaving 4 bases of the junction unmatched. The CDR3, as DNA: TGCGCCAGCAGCCTGGCCAGGGGGACAGATACGCAGTATTTT. Translated, it gives CASSLARGTDTQYF.

This clone was seen more than once but under ten times. The chain joins TRBV20-1 to TRBJ1-5; the D is unclear. Trimming took off 6 bases at V and 7 bases at J, with 4 bases between the two ends. The CDR3 length is 9 residues. From germline, CDR1 is DFQATT and CDR2 SNEGSKA (reference sequence). The CDR3 loop is CSARQPQHF. The CDR3 DNA reads TGCAGTGCCAGACAGCCCCAGCATTTT.

This clone appeared a few times. The chain employs TRBV7-6 and TRBJ1-3, with 7 bases fitting TRBD1. J lost 0 bases, V lost 2 bases, and 4 bases had no gene match. The CDR3 spans 16 residues. Germline loops: CDR1 SGHVS, CDR2 FNYEAQ. DNA for the CDR3: TGTGCCAGCAGCTTACTAGGGGGCAACTCTGGAAACACCATATATTTT. It translates to CASSLLGGNSGNTIYF. The entire variable domain, with the rest obtained from reference TRBV7-6 and TRBJ1-3, is as follows: GAGVSQSPRYKVTKRGQDVALRCDPISGHVSLYWYRQALGQGPEFLTYFNYEAQQDKSGLPNDRFSAERPEGSISTLTIQRTEQRDSAMYRCASSLLGGNSGNTIYFGEGSWLTVV.

The rearrangement links TRBV20-1 to TRBJ1-2; no clear D. Trimming cost V 5 bases and J 5 bases, with 6 bases left between them. CDR1 is DFQATT, CDR2 SNEGSKA, per germline (reference sequence). The CDR3 totals 10 residues. CDR3: CSAVAYGYTF. In nucleotides, the CDR3 is TGCAGTGCTGTCGCGTATGGCTACACCTTC.

The V call is TRBV18, the J call TRBJ1-4; no reliable D call. Trimming took off 1 base at V and 0 bases at J, with 9 bases between the two ends. Germline V lookup: CDR1 KGHSH, CDR2 LQKENI. The length of the CDR3 is 16 residues. CDR3 protein: CASSPRTGATNEKLFF. The CDR3 DNA is TGTGCCAGCTCACCACGGACCGGGGCAACTAATGAAAAACTGTTTTTT.

This sequence joins TRBV2 and TRBJ1-2; 9 bases line up with TRBD1. The CDR3 covers 14 residues. The germline V gene encodes CDR1 SNHLY and CDR2 FYNNEI. The V segment lost 7 bases and the J segment 4 bases; nucleotides outside the gene matches: 7. The CDR3: CASTPQGAVYGYTF. CDR3 DNA sequence: TGTGCCAGCACCCCACAGGGGGCAGTCTATGGCTACACCTTC.

V and J are TRBV25-1 and TRBJ1-1; 7 bases align to TRBD1. V lost 8 bases and J lost 3; bases outside the gene matches: 9. Germline V lookup: CDR1 MGHDK, CDR2 SYGVNS. This CDR3 is 14 amino acids long. For the CDR3, the DNA is TGTGCCAGCGCTACTGACAGGGCGGACACTGAAGCTTTCTTT. Its protein is CASATDRADTEAFF. Based on the CDR3 plus reference TRBV25-1 and TRBJ1-1, the full variable domain is EADIYQTPRYLVIGTGKKITLECSQTMGHDKMYWYQQDPGMELHLIHYSYGVNSTEKGDLSSESTVSRIRTEHFPLTLESARPSHTSQYLCASATDRADTEAFFGQGTRLTVV.

The V call is TRBV5-5, the J call TRBJ2-7, with D hard to call. The CDR3 runs 14 residues. The germline V and J ends were trimmed by 0 bases and 0 bases, with 7 bases remaining between them. Germline CDR1 and CDR2: SGHKS and YYEKEE (reference sequence). DNA of the CDR3: TGTGCCAGCAGCTTGGCAGAAACCTCCTACGAGCAGTACTTC. This translates into CASSLAETSYEQYF.

The V and J genes are TRBV11-2 and TRBJ2-2; 8 nucleotides align to TRBD2. The CDR3 totals 19 residues. Germline assignment: CDR1 SGHAT and CDR2 FQNNGV. J was trimmed by 2 bases and V by 5 bases; bases with no gene match: 16. The CDR3, as DNA: TGTGCCAGCAGCGAAACATCTTTAAGCGGGAGACGTAACACCGGGGAGCTGTTTTTT. It specifies CASSETSLSGRRNTGELFF.

The V gene is TRBV6-6, the J gene TRBJ2-1; 11 positions agree with TRBD2. Germline lookup yields CDR1 MNHNY and CDR2 SVGAGI (reference sequence). V gave up 4 bases and J gave up 4 bases; unmatched junction bases: 6. This CDR3 comprises 16 residues. The CDR3 spells CASSSEIAGGYNEQFF. CDR3 DNA sequence: TGTGCCAGCAGTTCCGAAATAGCGGGAGGGTACAATGAGCAGTTCTTC.

This chain connects TRBV28 to TRBJ2-5, with 7 bases that match TRBD2. The ends lost 3 bases at V and 4 bases at J; junction bases unmatched: 14. The length of the CDR3 is 17 residues. The germline V gene has CDR1 MDHEN and CDR2 SYDVKM. CDR3 nucleotides: TGTGCCAGCAGTTTGTGGGAGTCTGGGGGGAGGGGAGAGACCCAGTACTTC. Its translation is CASSLWESGGRGETQYF. The whole variable domain, remainder taken from reference TRBV28 and TRBJ2-5, is DVKVTQSSRYLVKRTGEKVFLECVQDMDHENMFWYRQDPGLGLRLIYFSYDVKMKEKGDIPEGYSVSREKKERFSLILESASTNQTSMYLCASSLWESGGRGETQYFGPGTRLLVL.